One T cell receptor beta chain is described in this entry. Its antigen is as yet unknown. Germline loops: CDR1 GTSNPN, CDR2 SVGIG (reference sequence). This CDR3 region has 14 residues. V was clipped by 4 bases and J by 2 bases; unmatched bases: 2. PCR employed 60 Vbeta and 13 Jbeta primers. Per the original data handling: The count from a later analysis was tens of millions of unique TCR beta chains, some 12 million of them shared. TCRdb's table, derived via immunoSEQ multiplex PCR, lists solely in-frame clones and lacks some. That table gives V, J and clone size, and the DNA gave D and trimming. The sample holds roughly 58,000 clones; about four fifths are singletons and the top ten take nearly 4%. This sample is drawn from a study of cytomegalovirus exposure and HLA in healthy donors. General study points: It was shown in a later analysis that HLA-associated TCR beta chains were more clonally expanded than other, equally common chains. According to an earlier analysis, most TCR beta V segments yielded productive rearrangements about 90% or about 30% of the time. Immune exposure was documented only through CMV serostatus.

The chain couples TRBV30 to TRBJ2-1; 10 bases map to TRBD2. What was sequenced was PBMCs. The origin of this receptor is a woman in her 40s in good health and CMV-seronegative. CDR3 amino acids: CAWTGTSAYNEQFF. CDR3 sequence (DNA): TGTGCCTGGACCGGGACTAGCGCCTACAATGAGCAGTTCTTC.